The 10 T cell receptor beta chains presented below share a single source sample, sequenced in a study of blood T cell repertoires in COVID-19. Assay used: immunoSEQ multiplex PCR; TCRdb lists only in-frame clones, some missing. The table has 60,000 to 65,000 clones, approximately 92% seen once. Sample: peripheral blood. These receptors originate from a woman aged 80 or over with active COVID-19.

The CDR3 loop reads CASSIGQDYNEQFF. The CDR3 DNA reads TGCGCCAGCAGTATAGGACAAGACTACAATGAGCAGTTCTTC. J is TRBJ2-1 and V is TRBV10-2, with a possible D match to TRBD1 (5 bases). CDR3 length: 14 residues. Germline loops: CDR1 WSHSY, CDR2 SAAADI. V gave up 5 bases and J gave up 3 bases, with 11 bases separating them.

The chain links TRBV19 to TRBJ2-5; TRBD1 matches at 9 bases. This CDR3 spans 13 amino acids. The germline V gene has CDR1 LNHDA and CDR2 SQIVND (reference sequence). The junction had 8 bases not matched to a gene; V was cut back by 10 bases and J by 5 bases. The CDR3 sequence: CATRTGVGETQYF. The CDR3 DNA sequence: TGTGCCACCAGGACAGGGGTTGGCGAGACCCAGTACTTC. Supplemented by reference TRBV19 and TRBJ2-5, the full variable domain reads DGGITQSPKYLFRKEGQNVTLSCEQNLNHDAMYWYRQDPGQGLRLIYYSQIVNDFQKGDIAEGYSVSREKKESFPLTVTSAQKNPTAFYLCATRTGVGETQYFGPGTRLLVL.

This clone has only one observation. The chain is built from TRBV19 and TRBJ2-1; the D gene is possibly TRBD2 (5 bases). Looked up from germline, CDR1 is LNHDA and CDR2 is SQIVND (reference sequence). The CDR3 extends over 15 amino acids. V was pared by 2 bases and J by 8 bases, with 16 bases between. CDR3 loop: CASSIYGVGGDEQFF. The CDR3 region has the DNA TGTGCCAGTAGTATATACGGGGTTGGAGGCGATGAGCAGTTCTTC.

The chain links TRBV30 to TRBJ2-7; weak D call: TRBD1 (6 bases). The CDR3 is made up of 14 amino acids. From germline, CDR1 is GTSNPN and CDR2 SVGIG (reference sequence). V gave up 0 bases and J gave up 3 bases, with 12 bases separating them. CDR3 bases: TGTGCCTGGAGTGTCGAGGGGGTCGGCTACGAGCAGTACTTC. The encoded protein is CAWSVEGVGYEQYF.

Here the CDR3 reads CASSSPGQPNTEAFF. The CDR3 DNA reads TGTGCCAGCAGTTCCCCGGGACAGCCGAACACTGAAGCTTTCTTT. The rearrangement joins TRBV27 to TRBJ1-1; 7 bases line up with TRBD1. V lost 4 bases to trimming and J lost 1 base; unmatched junction nucleotides: 6. CDR1 is MNHEY, CDR2 SMNVEV, per germline (reference sequence). The CDR3 is 15 amino acids.

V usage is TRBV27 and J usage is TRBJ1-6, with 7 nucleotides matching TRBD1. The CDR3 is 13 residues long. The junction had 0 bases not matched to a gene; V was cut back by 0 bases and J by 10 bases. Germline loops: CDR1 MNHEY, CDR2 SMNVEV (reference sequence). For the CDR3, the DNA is TGTGCCAGCAGTTTATCGGGACAGTCACCCCTCCACTTT. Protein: CASSLSGQSPLHF.

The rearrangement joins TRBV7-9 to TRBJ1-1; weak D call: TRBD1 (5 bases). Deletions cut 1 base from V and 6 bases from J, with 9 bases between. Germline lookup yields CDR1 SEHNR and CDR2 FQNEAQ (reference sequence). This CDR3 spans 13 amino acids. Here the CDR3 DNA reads TGTGCCAGCAGCTTAGAGGGGACTTCTGAAGCTTTCTTT. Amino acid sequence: CASSLEGTSEAFF.

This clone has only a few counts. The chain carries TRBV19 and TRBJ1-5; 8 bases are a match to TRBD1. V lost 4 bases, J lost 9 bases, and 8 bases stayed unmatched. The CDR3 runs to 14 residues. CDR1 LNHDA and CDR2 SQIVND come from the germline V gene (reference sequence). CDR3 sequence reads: CASSTDRGHRPQHF. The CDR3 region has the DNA TGTGCCAGTAGTACAGACAGGGGCCATCGGCCCCAGCATTTT.

CDR3 sequence: CASSRREQGFF. CDR3 in DNA: TGTGCCAGCAGCCGGCGGGAGCAGGGGTTCTTC. The chain couples TRBV3-1 (or the pseudogene TRBV3-2) to TRBJ2-1; 7 bases agree with TRBD2. The CDR3 length is 11 residues. V gave up 4 bases and J gave up 15 bases; unmatched junction bases: 6. Looked up from germline, CDR1 is LGHDT and CDR2 is YNNKEL (reference sequence).

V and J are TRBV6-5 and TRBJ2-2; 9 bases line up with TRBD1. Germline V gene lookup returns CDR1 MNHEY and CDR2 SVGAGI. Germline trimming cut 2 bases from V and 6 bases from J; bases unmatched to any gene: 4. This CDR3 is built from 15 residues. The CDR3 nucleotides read TGTGCCAGCAGTTACCTACAGGGGGCCTCCGGGGAGCTGTTTTTT. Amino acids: CASSYLQGASGELFF.